This TCR beta chain was documented in a study of cytomegalovirus exposure and HLA in healthy donors. V gave up 0 bases and J gave up 5 bases, with 10 bases separating them. CDR3 length equals 13 residues. In germline, CDR1 is GTSNPN, CDR2 SVGIG (reference sequence). Points from the study as a whole: A list of approximately 160 TCR beta chains associated with cytomegalovirus was given.

The study ran its PCR with 60 Vbeta and 13 Jbeta primers. Some clones are missing from TCRdb's copy, which holds only in-frame ones; the method was immunoSEQ multiplex PCR. Here the sample spans fewer than 200,000 clones, roughly 84% being singletons. For this clone: Its antigen is still unknown.

The TCR originated in a man aged 25-40 years in good health and CMV-seronegative. The chain links TRBV30 to TRBJ2-5, with D possibly TRBD2 on 5 matching bases. Sequencing was done on a sample of PBMCs. CDR3 DNA: TGTGCCTGGAGTGTGGGAGTACGGGAGACCCAGTACTTC. It is translated as CAWSVGVRETQYF.